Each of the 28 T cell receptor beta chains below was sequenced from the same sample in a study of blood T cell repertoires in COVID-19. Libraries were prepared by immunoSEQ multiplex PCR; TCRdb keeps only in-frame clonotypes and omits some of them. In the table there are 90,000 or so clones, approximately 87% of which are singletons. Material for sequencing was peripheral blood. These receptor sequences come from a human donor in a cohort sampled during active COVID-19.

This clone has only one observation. The CDR3 nucleotides are TGTGCCAGTAGTACGCGACAGGGGGCGAAGGAGCAGTACTTC. The encoded protein is CASSTRQGAKEQYF. The chain has TRBV19 and TRBJ2-7; TRBD1 aligns across 10 bases. Germline CDR1 is LNHDA and CDR2 is SQIVND (reference sequence). The CDR3 has 14 amino acids. With 4 bases clipped from V and 7 bases from J, the junction kept 7 bases outside the gene matches.

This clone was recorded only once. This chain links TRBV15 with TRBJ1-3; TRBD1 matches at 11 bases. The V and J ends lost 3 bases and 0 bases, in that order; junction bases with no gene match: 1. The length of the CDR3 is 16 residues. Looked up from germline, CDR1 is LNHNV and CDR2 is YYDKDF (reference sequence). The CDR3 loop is CATSRDRGPSGNTIYF. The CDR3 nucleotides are TGTGCCACCAGCAGGGACAGGGGGCCCTCTGGAAACACCATATATTTT.

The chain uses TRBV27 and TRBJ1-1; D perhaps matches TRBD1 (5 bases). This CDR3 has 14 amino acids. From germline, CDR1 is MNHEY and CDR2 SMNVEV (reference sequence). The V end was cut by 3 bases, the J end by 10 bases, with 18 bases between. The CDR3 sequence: CASSFTPRDLPAFF. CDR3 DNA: TGTGCCAGCAGTTTCACTCCGAGGGACTTGCCAGCTTTCTTT.

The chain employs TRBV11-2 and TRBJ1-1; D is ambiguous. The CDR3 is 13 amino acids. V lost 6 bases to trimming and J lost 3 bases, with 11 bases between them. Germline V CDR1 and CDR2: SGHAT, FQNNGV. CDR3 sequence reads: CASRLTDYTEAFF. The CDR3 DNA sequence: TGTGCCAGCAGGCTGACGGACTACACTGAAGCTTTCTTT.

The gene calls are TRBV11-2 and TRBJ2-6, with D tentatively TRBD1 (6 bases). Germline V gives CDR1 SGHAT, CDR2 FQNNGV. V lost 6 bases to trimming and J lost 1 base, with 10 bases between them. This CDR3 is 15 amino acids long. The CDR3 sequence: CASRRTASGANVLTF. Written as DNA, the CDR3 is TGTGCCAGCAGGCGGACAGCTTCTGGGGCCAACGTCCTGACTTTC.

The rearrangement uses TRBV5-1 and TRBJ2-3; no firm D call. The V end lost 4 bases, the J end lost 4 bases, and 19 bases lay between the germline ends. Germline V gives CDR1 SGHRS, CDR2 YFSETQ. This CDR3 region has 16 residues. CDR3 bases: TGCGCCAGCAGCCACACGACGGCAGGCCCCGCAGATACGCAGTATTTT. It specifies CASSHTTAGPADTQYF.

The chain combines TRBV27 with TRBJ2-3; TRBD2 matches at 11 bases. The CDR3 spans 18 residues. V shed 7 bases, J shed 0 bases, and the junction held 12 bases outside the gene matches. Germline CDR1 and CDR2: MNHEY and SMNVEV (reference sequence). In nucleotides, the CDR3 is TGTGCCAGCAAAGCGGGACTAGCGGATACCCCTAGCACAGATACGCAGTATTTT. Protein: CASKAGLADTPSTDTQYF.

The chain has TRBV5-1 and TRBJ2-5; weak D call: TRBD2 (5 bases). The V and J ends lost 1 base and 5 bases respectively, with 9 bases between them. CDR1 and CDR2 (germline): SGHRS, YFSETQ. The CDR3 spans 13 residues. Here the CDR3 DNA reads TGCGCCAGCAGCTTGAACGGGATCGAGACCCAGTACTTC. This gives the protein CASSLNGIETQYF.

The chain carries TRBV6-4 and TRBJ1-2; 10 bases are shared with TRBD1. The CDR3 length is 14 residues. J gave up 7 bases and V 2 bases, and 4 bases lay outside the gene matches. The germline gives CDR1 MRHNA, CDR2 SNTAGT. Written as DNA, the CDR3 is TGTGCCAGCAGTGACAGGGACAGGGGACCTGGCTACACCTTC. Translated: CASSDRDRGPGYTF.

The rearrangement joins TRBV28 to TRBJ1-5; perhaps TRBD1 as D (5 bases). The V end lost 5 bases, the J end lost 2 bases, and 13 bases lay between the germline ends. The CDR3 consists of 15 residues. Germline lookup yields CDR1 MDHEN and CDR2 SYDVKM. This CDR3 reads CASSPEGQGNQPQHF. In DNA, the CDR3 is TGTGCCAGCAGTCCGGAGGGGCAAGGCAATCAGCCCCAGCATTTT.

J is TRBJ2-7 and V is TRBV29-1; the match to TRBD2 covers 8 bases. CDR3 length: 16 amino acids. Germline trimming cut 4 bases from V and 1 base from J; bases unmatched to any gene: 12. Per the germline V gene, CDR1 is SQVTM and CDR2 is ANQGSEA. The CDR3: CSVGGLSSGTSYEQYF. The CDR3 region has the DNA TGCAGCGTTGGGGGTCTGAGTAGCGGGACTTCCTACGAGCAGTACTTC.

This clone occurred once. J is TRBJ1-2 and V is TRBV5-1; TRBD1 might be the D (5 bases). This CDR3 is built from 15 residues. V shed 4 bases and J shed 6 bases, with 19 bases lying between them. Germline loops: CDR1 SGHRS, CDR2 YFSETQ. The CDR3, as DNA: TGCGCCAGCAGCCTCCGGGCGGGAGGGGACGATGGCTACACCTTC. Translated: CASSLRAGGDDGYTF. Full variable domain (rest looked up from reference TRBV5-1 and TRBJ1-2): KAGVTQTPRYLIKTRGQQVTLSCSPISGHRSVSWYQQTPGQGLQFLFEYFSETQRNKGNFPGRFSGRQFSNSRSEMNVSTLELGDSALYLCASSLRAGGDDGYTFGSGTRLTVV.

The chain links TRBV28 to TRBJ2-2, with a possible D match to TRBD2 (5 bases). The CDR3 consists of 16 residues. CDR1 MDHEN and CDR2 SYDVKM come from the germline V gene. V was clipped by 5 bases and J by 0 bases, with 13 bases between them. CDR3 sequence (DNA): TGTGCCAGCAGTCCTCTAGCTGCCCCGAACACCGGGGAGCTGTTTTTT. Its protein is CASSPLAAPNTGELFF.

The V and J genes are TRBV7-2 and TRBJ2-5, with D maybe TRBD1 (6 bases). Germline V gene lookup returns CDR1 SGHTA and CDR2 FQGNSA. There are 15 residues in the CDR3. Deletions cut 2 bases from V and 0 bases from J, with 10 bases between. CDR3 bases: TGTGCCAGCAGCTTAACAGGGTCGTACCAAGAGACCCAGTACTTC. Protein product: CASSLTGSYQETQYF. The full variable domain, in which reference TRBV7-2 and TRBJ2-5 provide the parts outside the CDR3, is GAGVSQSPSNKVTEKGKDVELRCDPISGHTALYWYRQSLGQGLEFLIYFQGNSAPDKSGLPSDRFSAERTGGSVSTLTIQRTQQEDSAVYLCASSLTGSYQETQYFGPGTRLLVL.

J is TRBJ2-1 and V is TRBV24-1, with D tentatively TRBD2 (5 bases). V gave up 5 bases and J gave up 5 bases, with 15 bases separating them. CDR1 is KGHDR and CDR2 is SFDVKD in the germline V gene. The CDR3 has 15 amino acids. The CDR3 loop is CATSAPHGVHNEQFF. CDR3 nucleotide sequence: TGTGCCACCAGTGCCCCTCACGGGGTCCACAATGAGCAGTTCTTC.

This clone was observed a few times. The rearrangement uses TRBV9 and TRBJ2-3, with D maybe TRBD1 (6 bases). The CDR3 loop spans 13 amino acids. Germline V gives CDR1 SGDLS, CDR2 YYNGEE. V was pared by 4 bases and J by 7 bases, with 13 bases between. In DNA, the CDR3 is TGTGCCAGCAGCTGGAAACAGGGCCATACGCAGTATTTT. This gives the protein CASSWKQGHTQYF.

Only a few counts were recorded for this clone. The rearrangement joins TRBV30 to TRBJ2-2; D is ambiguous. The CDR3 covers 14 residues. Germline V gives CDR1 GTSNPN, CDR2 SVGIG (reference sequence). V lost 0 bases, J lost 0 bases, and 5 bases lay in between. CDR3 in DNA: TGTGCCTGGAGTGTGACAACGAACACCGGGGAGCTGTTTTTT. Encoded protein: CAWSVTTNTGELFF.

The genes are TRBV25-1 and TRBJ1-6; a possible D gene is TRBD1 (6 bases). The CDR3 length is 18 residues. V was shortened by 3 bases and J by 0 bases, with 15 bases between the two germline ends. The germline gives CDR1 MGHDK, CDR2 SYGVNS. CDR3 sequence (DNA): TGTGCCAGCAGTGACCCCACGACAGGAGGCTCCTATAATTCACCCCTCCACTTT. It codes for CASSDPTTGGSYNSPLHF.

The CDR3 DNA reads TGTGCCAGCACCGCCCCGCAGGGAGGGGGCACTGAAGCTTTCTTT. Residues: CASTAPQGGGTEAFF. This chain connects TRBV2 to TRBJ1-1, with D perhaps TRBD1 (6 bases). The CDR3 is 15 amino acids. V lost 7 bases to trimming and J lost 4 bases, with 19 bases between them. Germline CDR1 and CDR2: SNHLY and FYNNEI.

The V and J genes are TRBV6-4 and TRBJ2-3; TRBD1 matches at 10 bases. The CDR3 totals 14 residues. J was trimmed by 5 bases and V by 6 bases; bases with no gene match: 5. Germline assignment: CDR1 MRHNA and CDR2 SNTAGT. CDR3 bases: TGTGCCAGCAGCCGACAGGGGGCAGGAGATACGCAGTATTTT. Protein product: CASSRQGAGDTQYF.

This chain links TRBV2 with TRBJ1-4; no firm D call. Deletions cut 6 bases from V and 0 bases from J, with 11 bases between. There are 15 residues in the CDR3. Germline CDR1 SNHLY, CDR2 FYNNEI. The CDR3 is CASRAKKATNEKLFF. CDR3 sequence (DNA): TGTGCCAGCAGGGCCAAGAAAGCAACTAATGAAAAACTGTTTTTT.

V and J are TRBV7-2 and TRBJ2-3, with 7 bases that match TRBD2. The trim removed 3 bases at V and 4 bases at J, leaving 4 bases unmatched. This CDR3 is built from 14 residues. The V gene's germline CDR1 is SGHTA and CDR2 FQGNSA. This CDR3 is CASSLSGTADTQYF. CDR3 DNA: TGTGCCAGCAGCTTGAGCGGGACGGCAGATACGCAGTATTTT.

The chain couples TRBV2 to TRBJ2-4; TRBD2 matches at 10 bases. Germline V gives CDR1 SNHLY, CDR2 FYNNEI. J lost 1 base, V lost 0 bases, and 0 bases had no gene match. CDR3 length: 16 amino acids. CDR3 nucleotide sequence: TGTGCCAGCAGTGAAGCTAGCGGGAGGGCCAAAAACATTCAGTACTTC. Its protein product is CASSEASGRAKNIQYF.

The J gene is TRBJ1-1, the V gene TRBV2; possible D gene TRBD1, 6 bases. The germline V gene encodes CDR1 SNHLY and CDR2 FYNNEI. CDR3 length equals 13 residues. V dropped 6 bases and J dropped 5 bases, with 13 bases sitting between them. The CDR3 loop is CASRRQVRTEAFF. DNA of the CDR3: TGTGCCAGCAGAAGACAGGTGCGAACTGAAGCTTTCTTT. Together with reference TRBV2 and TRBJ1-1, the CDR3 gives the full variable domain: EPEVTQTPSHQVTQMGQEVILRCVPISNHLYFYWYRQILGQKVEFLVSFYNNEISEKSEIFDDQFSVERPDGSNFTLKIRSTKLEDSAMYFCASRRQVRTEAFFGQGTRLTVV.

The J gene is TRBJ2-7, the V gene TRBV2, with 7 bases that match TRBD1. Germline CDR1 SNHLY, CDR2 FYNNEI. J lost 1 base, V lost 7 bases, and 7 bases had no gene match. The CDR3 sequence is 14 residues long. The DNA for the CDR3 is TGTGCCAGCAACTTAGGGACAGCATCCTACGAGCAGTACTTC. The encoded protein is CASNLGTASYEQYF. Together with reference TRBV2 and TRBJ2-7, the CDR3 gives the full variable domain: EPEVTQTPSHQVTQMGQEVILRCVPISNHLYFYWYRQILGQKVEFLVSFYNNEISEKSEIFDDQFSVERPDGSNFTLKIRSTKLEDSAMYFCASNLGTASYEQYFGPGTRLTVT.

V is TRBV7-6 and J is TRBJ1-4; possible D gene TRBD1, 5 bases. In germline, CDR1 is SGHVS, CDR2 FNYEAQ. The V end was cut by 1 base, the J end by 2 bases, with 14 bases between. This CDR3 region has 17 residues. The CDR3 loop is CASSLGQGAGTNEKLFF. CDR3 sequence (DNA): TGTGCCAGCAGCTTAGGTCAAGGGGCCGGGACTAATGAAAAACTGTTTTTT. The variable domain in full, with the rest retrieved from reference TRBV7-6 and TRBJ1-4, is GAGVSQSPRYKVTKRGQDVALRCDPISGHVSLYWYRQALGQGPEFLTYFNYEAQQDKSGLPNDRFSAERPEGSISTLTIQRTEQRDSAMYRCASSLGQGAGTNEKLFFGSGTQLSVL.

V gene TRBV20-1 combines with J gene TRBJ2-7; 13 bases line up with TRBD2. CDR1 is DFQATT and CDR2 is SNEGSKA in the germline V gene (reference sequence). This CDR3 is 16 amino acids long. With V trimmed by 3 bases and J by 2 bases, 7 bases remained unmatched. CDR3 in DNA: TGCAGTGCTAGTTCCGGGACTAGCGGGATGACCTACGAGCAGTACTTC. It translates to CSASSGTSGMTYEQYF.

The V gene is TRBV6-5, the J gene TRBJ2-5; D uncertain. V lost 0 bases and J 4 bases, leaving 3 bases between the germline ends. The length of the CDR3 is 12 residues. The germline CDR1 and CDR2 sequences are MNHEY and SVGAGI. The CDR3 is CASSYSRETQYF. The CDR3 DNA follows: TGTGCCAGCAGTTACTCGAGAGAGACCCAGTACTTC.